The 9 T cell receptor beta chains listed next were all sequenced from one sample in a study of cytomegalovirus exposure and HLA in healthy donors. The PCR had 60 Vbeta and 13 Jbeta primers. The assay was immunoSEQ multiplex PCR, and TCRdb's table has in-frame clones only and misses some. The sample includes 150,000 to 200,000 clones, approximately 80% seen only once; the top ten take roughly 5.2%. The sequenced sample was PBMCs. These receptors were obtained from a man between 18 and 35 years old in good health and CMV-seronegative.

The CDR3 here is CASSPTASGRGTDTQYF. The CDR3 DNA sequence: TGTGCCAGCAGCCCGACGGCTAGCGGGAGGGGTACAGATACGCAGTATTTT. The chain uses TRBV4-2 and TRBJ2-3; 12 bases align to TRBD2. The length of the CDR3 is 17 residues. V lost 4 bases, J lost 3 bases, and 8 bases stayed unmatched. Per germline, CDR1 LGHNA and CDR2 YNFKEQ.

The chain is built from TRBV6-1 and TRBJ1-2; perhaps TRBD1 as D (6 bases). Germline V gene lookup returns CDR1 MNHNS and CDR2 SASEGT. There are 15 residues in the CDR3. Trimming pared 6 bases from V and 8 bases from J, leaving 22 bases between. As DNA, the CDR3 is TGTGCCAGCAGCGATCCTCCCAGGGGTACATACGGCTACACCTTC. Translating gives CASSDPPRGTYGYTF.

The chain has TRBV10-3 and TRBJ2-3, with D possibly being TRBD1 (6 bases). CDR1 ENHRY and CDR2 SYGVKD come from the germline V gene. V gave up 6 bases and J gave up 3 bases, with 16 bases separating them. This CDR3 spans 15 amino acids. The DNA for the CDR3 is TGTGCCATCAGGGATGACAGGACGGATACAGATACGCAGTATTTT. Translated, it gives CAIRDDRTDTDTQYF.

The chain has TRBV28 and TRBJ2-1; D is ambiguous. The CDR3 totals 15 residues. V lost 6 bases and J 0 bases, leaving 12 bases between the germline ends. Germline CDR1 and CDR2: MDHEN and SYDVKM. The CDR3 coding sequence is TGTGCCAGCAGCCAGTCCCCCTTCTCCTACAATGAGCAGTTCTTC. Amino acid sequence: CASSQSPFSYNEQFF.

This chain connects TRBV4-2 to TRBJ2-2; D call uncertain. V shed 1 base and J shed 5 bases, with 11 bases lying between them. The CDR3 extends over 15 amino acids. CDR1 and CDR2 from the germline V gene are LGHNA and YNFKEQ. The CDR3 nucleotides read TGTGCCAGCAGCCAAGGACGACTTGAAACCGGGGAGCTGTTTTTT. Translating it yields CASSQGRLETGELFF.

This clone appeared a few times. This chain connects TRBV5-4 to TRBJ2-3; D unresolved. Germline V gene sequence: CDR1 SGHNT, CDR2 YYREEE (reference sequence). Trimming removed 4 bases at V and 5 bases at J, with 8 bases between. The CDR3 is made up of 12 amino acids. This CDR3 is CASSLPRDTQYF. For the CDR3, the DNA is TGTGCCAGCAGCCTTCCGAGAGATACGCAGTATTTT. Complete variable domain (other parts from reference TRBV5-4 and TRBJ2-3): ETGVTQSPTHLIKTRGQQVTLRCSSQSGHNTVSWYQQALGQGPQFIFQYYREEENGRGNFPPRFSGLQFPNYSSELNVNALELDDSALYLCASSLPRDTQYFGPGTRLTVL.

V usage is TRBV25-1 and J usage is TRBJ2-3; TRBD2 is a possible D gene (6 bases). V was pared by 3 bases and J by 0 bases, with 10 bases between. The CDR3 length is 15 residues. Germline-derived CDR1 and CDR2 are MGHDK and SYGVNS. CDR3 coding DNA: TGTGCCAGCAGTGACGGCGGGATTAGCACAGATACGCAGTATTTT. Its protein product is CASSDGGISTDTQYF. The variable domain in full, with the rest retrieved from reference TRBV25-1 and TRBJ2-3, is EADIYQTPRYLVIGTGKKITLECSQTMGHDKMYWYQQDPGMELHLIHYSYGVNSTEKGDLSSESTVSRIRTEHFPLTLESARPSHTSQYLCASSDGGISTDTQYFGPGTRLTVL.

This clone has just one count. The rearrangement joins TRBV27 to TRBJ2-5; D is perhaps TRBD2 (5 bases). This CDR3 is built from 14 residues. In germline, CDR1 is MNHEY, CDR2 SMNVEV (reference sequence). Trimming removed 1 base from V and 4 bases from J, with 10 bases in between. The CDR3 coding sequence is TGTGCCAGCAGTTTATGGGGAGAGGGAGAGACCCAGTACTTC. Its translation: CASSLWGEGETQYF.

This clone appeared a single time. J is TRBJ2-7 and V is TRBV27, with 7 positions matching TRBD2. The CDR3 covers 14 residues. The V gene end was trimmed by 3 bases and the J gene end by 0 bases; junction bases not matched to a gene: 2. Per the germline V gene, CDR1 is MNHEY and CDR2 is SMNVEV (reference sequence). The CDR3 is CASSLSGASYEQYF. For the CDR3, the DNA is TGTGCCAGCAGTTTGAGCGGGGCCTCCTACGAGCAGTACTTC.